This T cell receptor beta chain derives from a study of CD8+ T cells in alopecia areata. Study findings and constraints: Tofacitinib significantly reduced both scalp clonality and expanded CD8+ clones among the top 100.

Sample treatment: oral pan-JAK inhibitor, 5-10 mg twice daily. The CDR3 totals 16 residues. This clone came up a few times. As yet, its antigen is unknown. RNA was isolated and reverse transcribed to cDNA, the sequencing template. Sequenced by immunoSEQ multiplex PCR; TCRdb stores in-frame clones only, minus some. The sample contains some 180,000 clones, roughly 53% of which appear only once. The chain uses TRBV21-1 and TRBJ1-5. TRBV21-1 has pseudogene status. The TCR was taken from a human donor with alopecia areata. The sample consisted of CD8+ T cells sorted from blood, taken at week 24, from a patient treated with tofacitinib. The DNA of the CDR3 is TGTGCCAGCAGCTCCGACAGGAGGAGCGGGAATCAGCCCCAGCATTTT. Its translation: CASSSDRRSGNQPQHF.